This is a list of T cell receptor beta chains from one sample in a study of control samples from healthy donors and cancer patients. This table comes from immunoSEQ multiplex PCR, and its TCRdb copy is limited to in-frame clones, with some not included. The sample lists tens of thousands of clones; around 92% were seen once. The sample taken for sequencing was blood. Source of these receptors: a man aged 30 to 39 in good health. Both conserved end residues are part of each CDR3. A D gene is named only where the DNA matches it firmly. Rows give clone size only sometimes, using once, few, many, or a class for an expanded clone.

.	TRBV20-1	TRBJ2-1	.	TGCAGGGGAGGCCGGTCCAATGAGCAGTTCTTC	CRGGRSNEQFF
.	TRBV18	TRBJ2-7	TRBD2	TGTGCCAGCTCAACCAGCGGGGATAGGGATGAGCAGTACTTC	CASSTSGDRDEQYF
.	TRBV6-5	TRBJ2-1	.	TGTGCCAGCAGTTACGTCTTGCAGGAAGGAAATGAGCAGTTCTTC	CASSYVLQEGNEQFF
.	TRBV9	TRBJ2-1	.	TGTGCCAGCAGGGATCCTGGGCAGGACAATGAGCAGTTCTTC	CASRDPGQDNEQFF
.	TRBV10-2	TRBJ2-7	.	TGCGCCAGCAACACAAGACACGACGCCTCCTACGAGCAGTACTTC	CASNTRHDASYEQYF
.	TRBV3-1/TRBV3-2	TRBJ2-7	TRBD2	TGTGCCAGCAGCCTGGGACTATACGAGCAGTACTTC	CASSLGLYEQYF
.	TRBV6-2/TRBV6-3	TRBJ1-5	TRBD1	TGTGCCAGCAGTCGGACAGGGGGCAGTCAGCCCCAGCATTTT	CASSRTGGSQPQHF
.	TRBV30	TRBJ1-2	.	TGTGCCTGGAGTGTACCGGGCGGGACCTATGGCTACACCTTC	CAWSVPGGTYGYTF
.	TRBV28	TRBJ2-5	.	TGTGCCAGCAGTTTACGGGGGACCGAAGAGACCCAGTACTTC	CASSLRGTEETQYF
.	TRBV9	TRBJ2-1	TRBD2	TGTGCCAGCAGCGTAGGGCGGGGGGGCCGCGACAATGAGCAGTTCTTC	CASSVGRGGRDNEQFF
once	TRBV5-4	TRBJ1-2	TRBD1	TGTGCCAGCACCGAACCCGACAGGGGTGATTATGGCTACACCTTC	CASTEPDRGDYGYTF
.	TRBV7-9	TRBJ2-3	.	TGTGCCAGCAGCTTTGCTGGAGATACGCAGTATTTT	CASSFAGDTQYF
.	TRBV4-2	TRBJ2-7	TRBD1	TGTGCCAGCAGCCACCAGGGACAGGGATACGAGCAGTACTTC	CASSHQGQGYEQYF
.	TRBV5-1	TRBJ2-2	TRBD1	TGCGCCAGCAGCCCGGGACAGGGGGCATCTACCGGGGAGCTGTTTTTT	CASSPGQGASTGELFF
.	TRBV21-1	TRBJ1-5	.	TGTGCCAGCAGCCTCTACGGGCTGAATAGCAATCAGCCCCAGCATTTT	CASSLYGLNSNQPQHF
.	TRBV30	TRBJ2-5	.	TGTGCCTGGAGTGTAATCGGGGGGCTAAGGACCCAGTACTTC	CAWSVIGGLRTQYF
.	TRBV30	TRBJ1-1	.	TGTGCCTGGAGTAAACGATCCAACACTGAAGCTTTCTTT	CAWSKRSNTEAFF
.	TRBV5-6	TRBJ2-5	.	TGTGCCAGCAGCTTGGGTCAGGGCCAAGAGACCCAGTACTTC	CASSLGQGQETQYF
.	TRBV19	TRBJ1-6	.	TGTGCCAGTAGTGCCTGGGGGGCTCTACGTTCACCCCTCCACTTT	CASSAWGALRSPLHF
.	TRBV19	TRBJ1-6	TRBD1	TGTGCCAGTAGTCTCGCGGGACAGGGTCTCCACTTT	CASSLAGQGLHF
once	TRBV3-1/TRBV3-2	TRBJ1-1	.	TGTGCCAGCAGCCATCGGACGGAGGTTACTGAAGCTTTCTTT	CASSHRTEVTEAFF
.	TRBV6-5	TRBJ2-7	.	TGTGCCAGCAGTTACGGGGGGGCGGGCGAGCAGTACTTC	CASSYGGAGEQYF
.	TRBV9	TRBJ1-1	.	TGTGCCAGCAGCGCCCGACAGAGCATGAACACTGAAGCTTTCTTT	CASSARQSMNTEAFF
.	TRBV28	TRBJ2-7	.	TGTGCCAGCAGATACCGGGACTCCCTCGAGCAGTACTTC	CASRYRDSLEQYF
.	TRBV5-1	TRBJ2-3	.	TGCGCCAGCAGCTTGGTCACAGATACGCAGTATTTT	CASSLVTDTQYF
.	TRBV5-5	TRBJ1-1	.	TGTGCCAGCAGCTTCCAGGGTGGCACTGAAGCTTTCTTT	CASSFQGGTEAFF
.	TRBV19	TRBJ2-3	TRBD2	TGTGCCAGTAGTATAGCAACAACTAGCGGGAGTTATCCAGATACGCAGTATTTT	CASSIATTSGSYPDTQYF
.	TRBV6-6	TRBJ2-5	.	TGTGCCAGCAGTTATCGGGGAACAGACCAAGAGACCCAGTACTTC	CASSYRGTDQETQYF
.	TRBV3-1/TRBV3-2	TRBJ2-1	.	TGTGCCAGCAGCCCCTTTCGCAGGAGGACAGTAGAAAGCTCCTACAATGAGCAGTTCTTC	CASSPFRRRTVESSYNEQFF
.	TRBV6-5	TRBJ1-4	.	TGTGCCAGCAGCCACGGGGCGGGGAGCGAAAAACTGTTTTTT	CASSHGAGSEKLFF
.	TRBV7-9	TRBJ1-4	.	TGTGCCAGCAGCGGCGGGGGGGAAAAACTGTTTTTT	CASSGGGEKLFF
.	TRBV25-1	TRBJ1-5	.	TGTGCCAGCAGTGAATTTGGGGGAGATCAGCCCCAGCATTTT	CASSEFGGDQPQHF